What follows is one T cell receptor (beta chain) and its context. Its antigen is unidentified. Treatment: roughly 19 received Ad26.COV2.S at low or high dose, single or two shots; about 5 received placebo; per-sample allocation not given. All samples were drawn on day 63, counting from the first vaccine or placebo injection. This sample was included in a study of Ad26.COV2.S vaccination and SARS-CoV-2 variants. TCRdb keeps only in-frame clones here, not all; method: immunoSEQ multiplex PCR. The table has under 400,000 clones, around 87% seen once; the top ten hold around 3.6%. The CDR3 is 16 residues long. Per the germline V gene, CDR1 is MGHRA and CDR2 is YSYEKL. V lost 4 bases and J 3 bases, leaving 13 bases between the germline ends. Findings and caveats of the study: Overall T cell responses may have been underestimated by the analyses of TCR breadth and depth.

This receptor was obtained from a person between 18 and 65 years old who received the Ad26.COV2.S COVID-19 vaccine or a placebo. The sequencing used peripheral blood, collected in a trial of Ad26.COV2.S vaccine versus placebo. J is TRBJ1-6 and V is TRBV4-1; weak D call: TRBD1 (6 bases). As DNA, the CDR3 is TGCGCCAGCAGCCTCGAGGGGGGGCTCTATAATTCACCCCTCCACTTT. Translating it yields CASSLEGGLYNSPLHF.